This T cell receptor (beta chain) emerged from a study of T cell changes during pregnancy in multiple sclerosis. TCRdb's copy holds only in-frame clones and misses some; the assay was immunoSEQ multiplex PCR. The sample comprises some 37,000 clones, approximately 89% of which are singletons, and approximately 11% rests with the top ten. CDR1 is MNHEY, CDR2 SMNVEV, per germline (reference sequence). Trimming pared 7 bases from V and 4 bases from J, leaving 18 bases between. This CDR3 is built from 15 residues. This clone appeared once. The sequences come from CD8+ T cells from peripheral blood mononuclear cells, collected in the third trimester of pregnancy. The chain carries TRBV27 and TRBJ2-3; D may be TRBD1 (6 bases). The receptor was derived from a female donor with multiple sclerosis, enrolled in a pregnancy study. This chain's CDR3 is CASTSETGLPDTQYF. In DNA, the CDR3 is TGTGCCAGCACCTCAGAGACAGGTCTCCCAGATACGCAGTATTTT.